This is a list of T cell receptor beta chains from one sample in a study of blood T cell repertoires in COVID-19. Sequencing was performed with immunoSEQ multiplex PCR; in TCRdb, only in-frame clones are kept and a portion is missing. The sample has some 150,000 clones, more than 75% seen once. The sample consisted of peripheral blood. Receptors were obtained from a man aged 50-60 years with active COVID-19. Each CDR3 is given with its conserved first and last residue. The order of the fields is clone size, J gene, D gene, V gene, CDR3 DNA, CDR3 protein. The D gene is left open where the match is weak. Not every row has a clone size; where given, it reads once, few, many or a size class.

>few|TRBJ1-5|-|TRBV3-1/TRBV3-2
TGTGCCAGCAGCCAAGACAGGGATCAGCCCCAGCATTTT
CASSQDRDQPQHF
>-|TRBJ2-7|-|TRBV27
TGTGCCAGCAGTTCCTCGGCTAGACTTTCTTATCGGGACTACGAGCAGTACTTC
CASSSSARLSYRDYEQYF
>-|TRBJ2-2|-|TRBV12-3/TRBV12-4
TGTGCCAGCAGCCTAGCCTGGGAGCTGTTTTTT
CASSLAWELFF
>-|TRBJ1-4|-|TRBV5-4
TGTGCCAGCAGCTTGGGAGGGGGTGAAAAACTGTTTTTT
CASSLGGGEKLFF
>-|TRBJ1-1|TRBD1|TRBV6-5
TGTGCCAGCAGTACTGGGACAGAGAACACTGAAGCTTTCTTT
CASSTGTENTEAFF
>-|TRBJ2-4|TRBD2|TRBV6-2/TRBV6-3
TGTGCCAGCAGTTACGGACTAGCGGGAGGGAACGGTCAGTACTTC
CASSYGLAGGNGQYF
>-|TRBJ2-1|-|TRBV24-1
TGTGCCACCAGTGATTTGACAGGGTTGGAGCAGTTCTTC
CATSDLTGLEQFF
>-|TRBJ2-7|TRBD1|TRBV29-1
TGCAGCGTCCGGACAGGGGGACCTACGAAGCAGTACTTC
CSVRTGGPTKQYF
>-|TRBJ2-3|TRBD2|TRBV20-1
TGCAGTGCTAGTAGACTAGCCGTCGCAGATACGCAGTATTTT
CSASRLAVADTQYF
>-|TRBJ1-2|-|TRBV9
TGTGCCAGCAGCGTAGATGGGGGGGGTAACTATGGCTACACCTTC
CASSVDGGGNYGYTF
>-|TRBJ2-1|-|TRBV5-1
TGCGCCAGCAGCTTGGGTGCGGGCCCCCTCTACAATGAGCAGTTCTTC
CASSLGAGPLYNEQFF
>once|TRBJ2-5|TRBD1|TRBV7-8
TGTGCCAGCAGACCCGGATGGGACAGGTTAGCAGAGACCCAGTACTTC
CASRPGWDRLAETQYF
>-|TRBJ2-6|-|TRBV30
TGTGCCTGGAGTAATGGTCTCAGGGCTGGGGCCAACGTCCTGACTTTC
CAWSNGLRAGANVLTF
>-|TRBJ2-7|-|TRBV6-4
TGTGCCAGCAGTGATAATCGACTAGGGGTCGACGAGCAGTACTTC
CASSDNRLGVDEQYF
>-|TRBJ1-1|TRBD1|TRBV19
TGTGCCAGTAGTCCTGACAGGGTGGGAGACACTGAAGCTTTCTTT
CASSPDRVGDTEAFF
>once|TRBJ1-5|-|TRBV7-9
TGTGCCAGCACCGCAGGGTTTGGTCAGCCCCAGCATTTT
CASTAGFGQPQHF
>few|TRBJ1-1|TRBD1|TRBV6-2/TRBV6-3
TGTGCCAGCAGGTACACAGGGGGCAACACTGAAGCTTTCTTT
CASRYTGGNTEAFF
>-|TRBJ2-5|TRBD1|TRBV28
TGTGCCGCTCGTTCAGGGGGCGCGGAGACCCAGTACTTC
CAARSGGAETQYF
>-|TRBJ1-1|-|TRBV9
TGTGCCAGCAGCCCGTTGGCAGGGGCGTCGGCTGAAGCTTTCTTT
CASSPLAGASAEAFF
>-|TRBJ1-1|-|TRBV15
TGTGCCACCAGCGAGCGGCTGGGGATCGATAAGGCTTTCTTT
CATSERLGIDKAFF
>-|TRBJ1-2|-|TRBV7-9
TGTGCCAGCAGCTCCGGGACTCTCCAGGCCATCTTC
CASSSGTLQAIF
>-|TRBJ2-5|-|TRBV7-9
TGTGCCAGCAGCCCGGGTAGGGAGACCCAGTACTTC
CASSPGRETQYF
>-|TRBJ1-1|TRBD1|TRBV7-2
TGTGCCAGCAGCTCACAGGGGGCGAACACTGAAGCTTTCTTT
CASSSQGANTEAFF
>-|TRBJ2-1|TRBD1|TRBV4-2
TGTGCCACTCGGGACAGCTCCTACAATGAGCAGTTCTTC
CATRDSSYNEQFF
>-|TRBJ2-5|-|TRBV19
TGTGCCAGTAGTATATCCTGGATGGACGGAGGGGAGACCCAGTACTTC
CASSISWMDGGETQYF
>once|TRBJ2-5|-|TRBV5-4
TGTGCCAGCTGTGACCGGGGGGCCTTGACAGAGACCCAGTACTTC
CASCDRGALTETQYF
>-|TRBJ2-7|TRBD2|TRBV7-8
TGTGCCAGCAGCTCCTCTAGCGGTTCCGGGGTCTACGAGCAGTACTTC
CASSSSSGSGVYEQYF
>-|TRBJ2-7|TRBD1|TRBV3-1/TRBV3-2
TGTGCCAGCAGCCAAGACCCAGGGGGCACCTACGAGCAGTACTTC
CASSQDPGGTYEQYF
>-|TRBJ2-7|-|TRBV9
TGTGCCAGCAGCCCCCTAGCGTCCGCAACTACCTACGAGCAGTACTTC
CASSPLASATTYEQYF
>-|TRBJ1-1|-|TRBV5-3
TGTGCCAGACGGGGGAACACTGAAGCTTTCTTT
CARRGNTEAFF
>-|TRBJ1-3|-|TRBV30
TGTGCCTCAACGCACGGACATCTCTCTTACTCTGGAAACACCATATATTTT
CASTHGHLSYSGNTIYF
>-|TRBJ1-2|TRBD1|TRBV6-5
TGTGCCTCCCCCCGGGACAGGGATGGCTACACCTTC
CASPRDRDGYTF
>-|TRBJ2-1|-|TRBV7-6
TGTGCCAGCAGCTTTGATGGGCGGGACAGACTCTACAATGAGCAGTTCTTC
CASSFDGRDRLYNEQFF
>-|TRBJ1-2|-|TRBV12-3/TRBV12-4
TGTGCCAGCAGTGGTTCCCCCCTGAGAGGCTACACCTTC
CASSGSPLRGYTF
>-|TRBJ2-7|-|TRBV2
TGTGCCAGCAGTGAATTTAAGACTGGATCCTACGAGCAGTACTTC
CASSEFKTGSYEQYF
>-|TRBJ2-7|-|TRBV14
TGTGCCAGCAGCCAAGGAAGGGGTGGGTACGAGCAGTACTTC
CASSQGRGGYEQYF
>-|TRBJ2-6|-|TRBV27
TGTGCCAGCAGTGTAACCCAGGGAAGGTCCGGGGCCAACGTCCTGACTTTC
CASSVTQGRSGANVLTF
>-|TRBJ1-1|-|TRBV20-1
TGCAGTGCTCGCGAGTTCCCTGAAGCTTTCTTT
CSAREFPEAFF
>once|TRBJ2-2|-|TRBV19
TGTGCCTCCACAACCCAAGACACCGGGGAGCTGTTTTTT
CASTTQDTGELFF
>-|TRBJ2-2|TRBD1|TRBV25-1
TGTGCCAGCAGTGAAACTTCAGGGACAGGGGGCGGCGGGGAGCTGTTTTTT
CASSETSGTGGGGELFF
>-|TRBJ2-1|TRBD2|TRBV5-6
TGTGCCAGCAGCTTCGGGACTAGCGGATACAATGAGCAGTTCTTC
CASSFGTSGYNEQFF